Listed below are T cell receptor beta chains from one sample, sequenced in a study of blood T cells in healthy people across ages. TCRdb passed the 5' RACE reads through MiXCR, listing each CDR3 protein once. This sample has 800,000 to 1,300,000 distinct CDR3 sequences, with 25% found just once. This sample also appeared in a second study, on T cells of mothers and their children.

What was sequenced was blood. The receptor source for this set is a girl aged 2 to 9 in good health. The CDR3 runs from the conserved cysteine through the conserved F or W. Clone size is not always given. Where it is, it says once, few, many or a class for expanded clones.

>16|TRBJ2-3|few|TRBV7-8
CASSFLSGGYGSKQYF
>13|TRBJ2-5|few|TRBV7-9
CASSSRAKETQYF
>14|TRBJ2-7|NA|TRBV29-1
CSVDGGASANEQYF
>15|TRBJ1-1|NA|TRBV6-1
CASSLRGEVGTEAFF
>14|TRBJ2-2|NA|TRBV29-1
CSVLRDDSTGELFF
>14|TRBJ2-5|NA|TRBV7-7
CASSSDRRQETQYF
>13|TRBJ1-2|NA|TRBV7-2
CASSRDGGYGYTF
>14|TRBJ2-7|NA|TRBV12-3/TRBV12-4
CASSLGDKTYEQYF
>14|TRBJ2-2|NA|TRBV12-3/TRBV12-4
CASSFAMGTGELFF
>16|TRBJ1-2|NA|TRBV4-2
CASSQDPGTGMYGYTF
>15|TRBJ2-7|once|TRBV7-2
CASSLRSTGTYEQYF
>13|NA|NA|TRBV10-3
CAISDPREETQYF
>14|TRBJ2-1|NA|TRBV20-1
CSARARAKYNEQFF
>16|NA|NA|TRBV29-1
CSVNGAGLASNNEQFF
>15|TRBJ1-2|once|TRBV5-5
CASSYGQSVNYGYTF
>16|TRBJ2-4|NA|TRBV3-1
CASSYQSGGAKNIQYF
>17|TRBJ2-3|few|TRBV5-1
CASRPGLAVRGTDTQYF
>13|TRBJ2-1|NA|TRBV6-5
CASRRGNLGEQFF
>19|TRBJ1-6|few|TRBV6-1
CASSRAGFGNPYYNSPLHF
>14|TRBJ2-1|few|TRBV15
CATSRGQLRNEQFF
>13|TRBJ1-2|few|TRBV29-1
CSVMTGGNSGYTF
>14|TRBJ1-5|NA|TRBV7-9
CASSPGQDNQPQHF
>16|TRBJ1-4|few|TRBV20-1
CSAREIPGGGFEKLFF
>15|TRBJ2-2|NA|TRBV6-2/TRBV6-3
CASRPIDRGTGELFF
>13|TRBJ2-3|NA|TRBV29-1
CSVVEGNTDTQYF
>17|TRBJ2-1|NA|TRBV28
CASKPKPDRGPHNEQFF
>16|TRBJ2-4|NA|TRBV6-5
CASSPWTGDAKNIQYF
>14|TRBJ1-2|NA|TRBV9
CASSVGEANYGYTF
>13|NA|NA|TRBV7-2
CASSLGQVNEQFF
>16|TRBJ1-1|few|TRBV18
CASSPERGQLNTEAFF
>16|TRBJ2-3|NA|TRBV7-3
CASSPTVTSGSHTQYF
>17|TRBJ2-3|few|TRBV7-2
CASSHPGGADTQDTQYF
>14|TRBJ2-7|NA|TRBV29-1
CSVVGSDLSYEQYF
>16|TRBJ1-5|NA|TRBV28
CASSPATGGGNQPQHF
>13|TRBJ2-2|NA|TRBV2
CASRGRDTGELFF
>15|TRBJ2-5|few|TRBV7-2
CASSLVWGSGETQYF
>14|TRBJ2-1|many|TRBV7-3
CASSLTSGAVEQFF
>15|TRBJ2-7|NA|TRBV28
CASSFQGATSYEQYF
>16|TRBJ2-5|NA|TRBV7-9
CASSPSRQGDRETQYF
>13|TRBJ1-6|few|TRBV20-1
CSARTGGSSPLHF
>13|NA|NA|TRBV6-2/TRBV6-3
CASMSGTAAEQYF
>15|TRBJ2-5|NA|TRBV7-9
CASTRLAEYQETQYF
>13|TRBJ1-1|few|TRBV28
CATHSQMNTEAFF
>14|TRBJ2-5|NA|TRBV2
CACHAVGGPETQYF
>14|TRBJ1-3|few|TRBV9
CASSVVGSENTIYF
>13|TRBJ1-2|few|TRBV25-1
CACSESEFYGYTF
>16|TRBJ2-2|few|TRBV6-1
CASSPPGLAGPGELFF
>12|TRBJ2-5|few|TRBV20-1
CSARSGQETQYF
>15|TRBJ1-5|NA|TRBV28
CASSSTGEKDQPQHF
>14|TRBJ2-5|NA|TRBV11-2
CASRPWTGGETQYF
>14|TRBJ1-2|NA|TRBV6-6
CASSVQGHPYGYTF
>16|TRBJ2-5|few|TRBV11-3
CASSLKDRLDQETQYF
>11|NA|few|TRBV7-9
CASSNSNEQFF
>16|TRBJ1-5|NA|TRBV27
CASSPGTGSGNQPQHF
>12|TRBJ2-7|NA|TRBV20-1
CSAAGDSYEQYF
>15|TRBJ1-6|few|TRBV15
CATSPSTGNNSPLHF
>14|TRBJ2-5|few|TRBV4-1
CASSQVPTPETQYF